The following is a T cell receptor (beta chain) sequence with its context. The sample comes from a study of shared T cell receptors in the human thymus. The CDR3 consists of 15 residues. Germline V gives CDR1 MRHNA, CDR2 SNTAGT. With V trimmed by 3 bases and J by 3 bases, 1 base remained unmatched. Sequencing used immunoSEQ multiplex PCR; TCRdb keeps in-frame clones, though not all of them. This sample has 630,000 or so clones; around 87% occur once, and the top ten carry roughly 0.0089%. This sample also belongs to another study, concerning human thymus T cells. Per that paper: Resections that were taken during corrective heart surgery supplied the thymus tissue. Highly overlapping thymic repertoires in unrelated individuals were reported by related research.

This chain uses TRBV6-4 with TRBJ2-3; 12 bases map to TRBD1. The specimen was thymocytes. This TCR was sampled from a boy younger than two with a congenital heart defect. The CDR3, as DNA: TGTGCCAGCAGTGAGGGACAGGGGGCAACAGATACGCAGTATTTT. Residues: CASSEGQGATDTQYF.